The 30 T cell receptor beta chains presented below share a single source sample, sequenced in a study of blood T cell repertoires in COVID-19. Some clones are missing from TCRdb's copy, which holds only in-frame ones; the method was immunoSEQ multiplex PCR. The table shows 110,000 to 150,000 clones, with approximately 80% occurring only once. Sequencing used PBMCs or T cells enriched from blood (not recorded which). The receptors derive from a woman between 18 and 29 years old who had been exposed to COVID-19.

The CDR3 DNA is TGTGCCAGTAGTTCACAGGCAAAAACTGAAGCTTTCTTT. Its protein product is CASSSQAKTEAFF. The chain employs TRBV19 and TRBJ1-1; tentatively, D is TRBD1 (5 bases). This CDR3 contains 13 residues. V dropped 5 bases and J dropped 5 bases, with 12 bases sitting between them. CDR1 and CDR2 (germline): LNHDA, SQIVND (reference sequence).

This sequence joins TRBV7-9 and TRBJ1-3; TRBD1 aligns across 7 bases. This CDR3 comprises 15 residues. Germline V gene sequence: CDR1 SEHNR, CDR2 FQNEAQ (reference sequence). Unmatched junction bases numbered 5, after V lost 0 bases and J lost 6 bases. CDR3: CASSLAGQRTNTIYF. The CDR3 nucleotides are TGTGCCAGCAGCTTAGCGGGACAGCGAACAAACACCATATATTTT.

This chain links TRBV7-9 with TRBJ2-4, with 9 positions matching TRBD1. The V gene's germline CDR1 is SEHNR and CDR2 FQNEAQ (reference sequence). Germline trimming cut 5 bases from V and 6 bases from J; bases unmatched to any gene: 2. The CDR3 extends over 13 amino acids. CDR3 residues: CASSRQGGNIQYF. The CDR3 coding sequence is TGTGCCAGCAGCAGACAGGGGGGAAACATTCAGTACTTC.

V gene TRBV30 combines with J gene TRBJ2-7, with a possible D match to TRBD1 (6 bases). Trimming removed 4 bases from V and 0 bases from J, with 19 bases in between. Per the germline V gene, CDR1 is GTSNPN and CDR2 is SVGIG (reference sequence). The CDR3 runs 16 residues. The chain's CDR3 is CAWTPIRTVNSYEQYF. CDR3 in DNA: TGTGCCTGGACCCCAATTCGGACAGTTAACTCCTACGAGCAGTACTTC.

CDR3 amino acids: CASSLQQGYYNSPLHF. CDR3 DNA: TGTGCCAGCAGCTTACAACAGGGTTATTATAATTCACCCCTCCACTTT. The J gene is TRBJ1-6, the V gene TRBV11-2; D may be TRBD1 (6 bases). The CDR3 has 16 amino acids. V gave up 2 bases and J gave up 4 bases, with 12 bases separating them. Germline V gene sequence: CDR1 SGHAT, CDR2 FQNNGV.

The rearrangement joins TRBV7-3 to TRBJ1-2; D gene ambiguous. V was pared by 5 bases and J by 0 bases, with 10 bases between. The CDR3 consists of 14 residues. The germline CDR1 and CDR2 sequences are SGHTA and FQGTGA. As DNA, the CDR3 is TGTGCCAGCAGCGAGGCGCGAACTAACTATGGCTACACCTTC. Translation: CASSEARTNYGYTF.

The gene calls are TRBV2 and TRBJ1-2, with no clear D. V was shortened by 0 bases and J by 1 base, with 12 bases between the two germline ends. Germline values: CDR1 SNHLY, CDR2 FYNNEI. CDR3 length: 16 residues. The CDR3 reads CASSEALRSINYGYTF. CDR3 DNA: TGTGCCAGCAGTGAAGCGCTTCGGTCTATTAACTATGGCTACACCTTC. Complete variable domain (other parts from reference TRBV2 and TRBJ1-2): EPEVTQTPSHQVTQMGQEVILRCVPISNHLYFYWYRQILGQKVEFLVSFYNNEISEKSEIFDDQFSVERPDGSNFTLKIRSTKLEDSAMYFCASSEALRSINYGYTFGSGTRLTVV.

This clone has a single count. The V gene is TRBV10-2, the J gene TRBJ2-7, with 8 bases that match TRBD1. The V segment lost 5 bases and the J segment 2 bases; nucleotides outside the gene matches: 2. Germline V gene data show CDR1 as WSHSY and CDR2 as SAAADI. CDR3 length: 13 residues. CDR3 bases: TGCGCCAGCAGTAACAGGGGGACCTACGAGCAGTACTTC. Translating it yields CASSNRGTYEQYF.

The genes are TRBV7-8 and TRBJ2-3; D possibly corresponds to TRBD1 (6 bases). The V gene's germline CDR1 is SGHVS and CDR2 FQNEAQ. The CDR3 length is 14 residues. The ends were cut back, 3 bases at V and 5 bases at J, with 12 bases in the middle. The CDR3: CASSFGRGGDTQYF. CDR3 DNA sequence: TGTGCCAGCAGCTTCGGCAGGGGTGGAGATACGCAGTATTTT.

The chain has TRBV3-1 (or the pseudogene TRBV3-2) and TRBJ2-7; tentative D call: TRBD2 (5 bases). The CDR3 contains 14 residues. From germline, CDR1 is LGHDT and CDR2 YNNKEL (reference sequence). The V end was cut by 4 bases, the J end by 0 bases, with 10 bases between. CDR3 bases: TGTGCCAGCAGCCCCAGGAGGAACTCCTACGAGCAGTACTTC. It is translated as CASSPRRNSYEQYF.

The chain employs TRBV19 and TRBJ2-3; maybe TRBD1 (5 bases). The CDR3 totals 15 residues. The V end lost 4 bases, the J end lost 3 bases, and 14 bases lay between the germline ends. Looked up from germline, CDR1 is LNHDA and CDR2 is SQIVND (reference sequence). The CDR3 spells CASSKLGAQTDTQYF. In DNA, the CDR3 is TGTGCCAGTAGTAAGTTAGGGGCGCAAACAGATACGCAGTATTTT.

This sequence joins TRBV12-5 and TRBJ1-3; the D is unclear. In germline, CDR1 is LGHNT, CDR2 FRNRAP. CDR3 length: 13 residues. Between the trimmed V and J ends, which lost 3 bases and 0 bases, there was a span of 3 bases. The CDR3 region is CASGFYSGNTIYF. CDR3 in DNA: TGTGCTAGTGGTTTTTACTCTGGAAACACCATATATTTT.

This clone was seen just once. The V and J genes are TRBV18 and TRBJ1-1; no clear D gene. The V end was cut by 0 bases, the J end by 1 base, with 6 bases between. CDR3 length: 14 residues. The germline gives CDR1 KGHSH, CDR2 LQKENI. CDR3: CASSPPAGNTEAFF. The CDR3 nucleotides read TGTGCCAGCTCACCACCCGCGGGGAACACTGAAGCTTTCTTT. Supplemented by reference TRBV18 and TRBJ1-1, the full variable domain reads NAGVMQNPRHLVRRRGQEARLRCSPMKGHSHVYWYRQLPEEGLKFMVYLQKENIIDESGMPKERFSAEFPKEGPSILRIQQVVRGDSAAYFCASSPPAGNTEAFFGQGTRLTVV.

V gene TRBV5-6 combines with J gene TRBJ1-2; D remains unclear. CDR1 SGHDT and CDR2 YYEEEE come from the germline V gene. This CDR3 spans 16 amino acids. Trimming pared 4 bases from V and 2 bases from J, leaving 18 bases between. The CDR3 DNA reads as TGTGCCAGCAGCCGGGTCGTTCCGCGGGGAAACTATGGCTACACCTTC. As protein: CASSRVVPRGNYGYTF.

The gene calls are TRBV2 and TRBJ1-1; D may be TRBD1 (5 bases). The CDR3 runs to 13 residues. CDR1 is SNHLY and CDR2 is FYNNEI in the germline V gene. Between the trimmed V and J ends, which lost 4 bases and 1 base, there was a span of 7 bases. The DNA of the CDR3 is TGTGCCAGCAGTGGTGGGGCGAACACTGAAGCTTTCTTT. Amino acid sequence: CASSGGANTEAFF. Combining the CDR3 with reference TRBV2 and TRBJ1-1 gives the whole variable domain EPEVTQTPSHQVTQMGQEVILRCVPISNHLYFYWYRQILGQKVEFLVSFYNNEISEKSEIFDDQFSVERPDGSNFTLKIRSTKLEDSAMYFCASSGGANTEAFFGQGTRLTVV.

This clone has just one count. The chain employs TRBV3-1 (or the pseudogene TRBV3-2) and TRBJ1-1; tentatively, D is TRBD1 (5 bases). CDR3 length equals 13 residues. V lost 4 bases to trimming and J lost 0 bases, with 6 bases between them. Germline V gives CDR1 LGHDT, CDR2 YNNKEL (reference sequence). The CDR3 protein is CASSPRVNTEAFF. In DNA form, the CDR3 reads TGTGCCAGCAGCCCCAGGGTGAACACTGAAGCTTTCTTT.

The rearrangement links TRBV28 to TRBJ1-6; TRBD1 might be the D (6 bases). The germline CDR1 and CDR2 sequences are MDHEN and SYDVKM. V was clipped by 5 bases and J by 5 bases, with 10 bases between them. The CDR3 spans 14 residues. CDR3 loop: CASSGGWNNSPLHF. DNA of the CDR3: TGTGCCAGCAGTGGGGGCTGGAATAATTCACCCCTCCACTTT.

V is TRBV6-5 and J is TRBJ2-1; 10 bases are shared with TRBD2. Germline V gives CDR1 MNHEY, CDR2 SVGAGI. V lost 7 bases, J lost 5 bases, and 5 bases stayed unmatched. This CDR3 is built from 14 residues. The CDR3 bases are TGTGCCAGCATTAACCTAGCGGGAGACAATGAGCAGTTCTTC. It yields the protein CASINLAGDNEQFF.

This clone has only one observation. V is TRBV2 and J is TRBJ2-1; 10 bases fit TRBD2. CDR1 is SNHLY, CDR2 FYNNEI, per germline. This CDR3 is built from 15 residues. V was clipped by 5 bases and J by 4 bases; unmatched bases: 5. CDR3 residues: CASSRGTSDYNEQFF. The CDR3 region has the DNA TGTGCCAGCAGTAGGGGGACTAGCGATTACAATGAGCAGTTCTTC.

V usage is TRBV12-5 and J usage is TRBJ2-1; 10 nucleotides agree with TRBD1. V was clipped by 5 bases and J by 7 bases; unmatched bases: 5. This CDR3 comprises 14 residues. Germline V gene data show CDR1 as LGHNT and CDR2 as FRNRAP. DNA for the CDR3: TGTGCTAGTGGTCCCGGGACAGGGGCGAATGAGCAGTTCTTC. Amino acid sequence: CASGPGTGANEQFF.

In this sample, this clone turned up a few times. The genes are TRBV3-1 (or the pseudogene TRBV3-2) and TRBJ2-5; D may be TRBD1 (6 bases). This CDR3 is 16 amino acids long. Trimming stripped 0 bases from V and 10 bases from J, with 21 bases between. Germline V gives CDR1 LGHDT, CDR2 YNNKEL (reference sequence). The CDR3 coding sequence is TGTGCCAGCAGCCAAGACTTCGTGGACAGTGGAGAAAGCCAGTACTTC. Amino acids: CASSQDFVDSGESQYF.

Only one count was recorded for this clone. V gene TRBV6-5 combines with J gene TRBJ2-3; 7 nucleotides align to TRBD2. J gave up 2 bases and V 7 bases, and 6 bases lay outside the gene matches. Germline loops: CDR1 MNHEY, CDR2 SVGAGI. The CDR3 is 14 amino acids. DNA for the CDR3: TGTGCCAGCAAGGCTAGCGGTCACACAGATACGCAGTATTTT. Translation gives CASKASGHTDTQYF.

The rearrangement links TRBV2 to TRBJ2-7, with a weak D call TRBD2 (6 bases). Germline V gene data show CDR1 as SNHLY and CDR2 as FYNNEI. The CDR3 has 14 residues. V was clipped by 4 bases and J by 7 bases, with 17 bases between them. The CDR3 loop is CASSGGGNDLEQYF. CDR3 DNA sequence: TGTGCCAGCAGTGGAGGAGGGAACGACCTGGAGCAGTACTTC. The full variable domain, with the rest looked up from reference TRBV2 and TRBJ2-7, is EPEVTQTPSHQVTQMGQEVILRCVPISNHLYFYWYRQILGQKVEFLVSFYNNEISEKSEIFDDQFSVERPDGSNFTLKIRSTKLEDSAMYFCASSGGGNDLEQYFGPGTRLTVT.

The CDR3 sequence: CASGLVLGQGANTGELFF. CDR3 DNA: TGTGCTAGTGGTTTGGTACTTGGACAGGGGGCGAACACCGGGGAGCTGTTTTTT. The V and J genes are TRBV12-5 and TRBJ2-2, with 10 bases that match TRBD1. CDR1 is LGHNT and CDR2 is FRNRAP in the germline V gene. The CDR3 length is 18 residues. Trimming at V came to 0 bases and at J to 0 bases, leaving 4 bases not matched to a gene.

This clone was seen a handful of times. V is TRBV10-3 and J is TRBJ2-5, with 9 positions matching TRBD2. V was pared by 0 bases and J by 5 bases, with 1 base of the junction left unmatched. Germline V gene sequence: CDR1 ENHRY, CDR2 SYGVKD. This CDR3 region has 14 residues. CDR3 bases: TGTGCCATCAGTGAGTCTAGCGGGAGTGAGACCCAGTACTTC. It specifies CAISESSGSETQYF.

This clone turned up a few times. The chain recombines TRBV7-8 with TRBJ1-1; tentatively, D is TRBD1 (6 bases). CDR3 length: 14 amino acids. Deletions cut 8 bases from V and 1 base from J, with 14 bases between. CDR1 SGHVS and CDR2 FQNEAQ come from the germline V gene. The CDR3 DNA is TGTGCCAGCGGGACATGGGGCGGGAACACTGAAGCTTTCTTT. This encodes CASGTWGGNTEAFF.

This chain joins TRBV6-5 and TRBJ1-1, with a possible D match to TRBD1 (6 bases). Trimming stripped 4 bases from V and 1 base from J, with 13 bases between. Germline V CDR1 and CDR2: MNHEY, SVGAGI. The CDR3 runs to 15 residues. CDR3 nucleotide sequence: TGTGCCAGCAGTTCCCGTAAGACAGGGAACACTGAAGCTTTCTTT. This gives the protein CASSSRKTGNTEAFF.

V gene TRBV7-2 combines with J gene TRBJ1-2, with 8 bases that match TRBD1. Germline values: CDR1 SGHTA, CDR2 FQGNSA. This CDR3 region has 16 residues. The V gene end was trimmed by 5 bases and the J gene end by 0 bases; junction bases not matched to a gene: 8. The chain's CDR3 is CASSKTGDLANYGYTF. The DNA for the CDR3 is TGTGCCAGCAGCAAGACAGGGGATCTAGCTAACTATGGCTACACCTTC.

The chain combines TRBV7-8 with TRBJ1-6, with no clear D. V was clipped by 1 base and J by 8 bases, with 6 bases between them. This CDR3 has 13 residues. In germline, CDR1 is SGHVS, CDR2 FQNEAQ. The CDR3 is CASSLVSDSPLHF. As DNA, the CDR3 is TGTGCCAGCAGCTTAGTTTCAGATTCACCCCTCCACTTT.

This chain connects TRBV11-2 to TRBJ2-7, with 10 bases aligning to TRBD2. Germline lookup yields CDR1 SGHAT and CDR2 FQNNGV. The ends lost 1 base at V and 3 bases at J; junction bases unmatched: 3. The CDR3 runs to 15 residues. CDR3 protein: CASSLGTSGVYEQYF. The CDR3, as DNA: TGTGCCAGCAGCTTAGGGACTAGCGGAGTCTACGAGCAGTACTTC.